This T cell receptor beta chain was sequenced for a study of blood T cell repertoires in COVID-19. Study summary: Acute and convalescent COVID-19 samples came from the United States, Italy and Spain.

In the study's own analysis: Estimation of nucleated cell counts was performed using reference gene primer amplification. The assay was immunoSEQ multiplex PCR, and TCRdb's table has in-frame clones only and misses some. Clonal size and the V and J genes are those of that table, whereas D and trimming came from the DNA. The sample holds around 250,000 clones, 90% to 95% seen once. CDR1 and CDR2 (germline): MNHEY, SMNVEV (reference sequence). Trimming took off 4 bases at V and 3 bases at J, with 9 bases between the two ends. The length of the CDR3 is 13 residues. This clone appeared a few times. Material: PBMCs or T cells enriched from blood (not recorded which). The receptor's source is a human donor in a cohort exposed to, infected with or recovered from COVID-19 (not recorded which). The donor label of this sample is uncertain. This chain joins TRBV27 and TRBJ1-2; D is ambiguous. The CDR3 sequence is CASSYQVDYGYTF. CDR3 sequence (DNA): TGTGCCAGCAGTTACCAGGTGGACTATGGCTACACCTTC.